The following is a T cell receptor (beta chain) sequence with its context. The data are from a study of control samples from healthy donors and cancer patients. The CDR3 is 18 amino acids. V was clipped by 2 bases and J by 0 bases, with 16 bases between them. Germline V gene data show CDR1 as SGHVS and CDR2 as FQNEAQ. TCRdb keeps only in-frame clones here, not all; method: immunoSEQ multiplex PCR. Of about 150,000 clones listed, 93% were seen once; the top ten hold over 2%. Specimen: blood. The TCR sequence derives from a man aged 50-59 years in good health. The chain has TRBV7-8 and TRBJ2-2; D gene ambiguous. CDR3 in DNA: TGTGCCAGCAGCTTAAGCAATATGGGGTACGCGAACACCGGGGAGCTGTTTTTT. It is translated as CASSLSNMGYANTGELFF.